This entry lists 23 T cell receptor beta chains sequenced from one sample in a study of beta chain features in type 1 diabetes. Study outcomes and limitations: Shorter TCRB CDR3s, moderately but significantly so, marked every one of the four CD4+ subsets in Type 1 diabetes patients.

As every portion of the isolated RNA was reverse transcribed, the sequencing read expressed TCRB transcripts. Repertoires were generated with immunoSEQ multiplex PCR, while TCRdb's copy carries only in-frame clones and drops some. This table has some 350,000 clones, around 10% appearing once. These receptors' targets are unknown. Material for sequencing was central memory CD4+ T cells from blood. All receptors derive from a man younger than 40 with type 1 diabetes.

The rearrangement links TRBV28 to TRBJ2-7, with TRBD2 matching over 13 bases. The CDR3 length is 15 residues. Trimming cost V 5 bases and J 4 bases; bases outside gene matches: 5. Germline V gives CDR1 MDHEN, CDR2 SYDVKM. The chain's CDR3 is CASSPPGLAGYEQYF. For the CDR3, the DNA is TGTGCCAGCAGTCCCCCGGGACTAGCGGGATACGAGCAGTACTTC.

This clone has only a few counts. The chain is built from TRBV18 and TRBJ2-1; 7 nucleotides align to TRBD1. This CDR3 is 17 amino acids long. Germline V gene data show CDR1 as KGHSH and CDR2 as LQKENI. With V trimmed by 2 bases and J by 2 bases, 9 bases remained unmatched. CDR3 bases: TGTGCCAGCTCACCAAGGTCGACAGGGACCGCCTACAATGAGCAGTTCTTC. It encodes CASSPRSTGTAYNEQFF.

The genes are TRBV5-1 and TRBJ2-5; 7 nucleotides align to TRBD1. Germline values: CDR1 SGHRS, CDR2 YFSETQ. Trimming took 2 bases from V and 11 from J; bases not matched to a gene: 6. This CDR3 spans 12 amino acids. The CDR3 spells CASSFPGGEQYF. CDR3 DNA: TGCGCCAGCAGCTTTCCAGGGGGAGAGCAGTACTTC. The entire variable domain, with the rest obtained from reference TRBV5-1 and TRBJ2-5, is as follows: KAGVTQTPRYLIKTRGQQVTLSCSPISGHRSVSWYQQTPGQGLQFLFEYFSETQRNKGNFPGRFSGRQFSNSRSEMNVSTLELGDSALYLCASSFPGGEQYFGPGTRLLVL.

This clone has a handful of counts. The J gene is TRBJ1-5, the V gene TRBV18; possibly TRBD1 for D (5 bases). The CDR3 has 13 amino acids. Germline lookup yields CDR1 KGHSH and CDR2 LQKENI. Deletions cut 2 bases from V and 5 bases from J, with 7 bases between. DNA of the CDR3: TGTGCCAGCTCACCAGTGGGGGATCAGCCCCAGCATTTT. Translation: CASSPVGDQPQHF.

This clone was observed a handful of times. The rearrangement joins TRBV4-2 to TRBJ2-7; D perhaps matches TRBD2 (6 bases). V lost 0 bases to trimming and J lost 2 bases, with 17 bases between them. The CDR3 spans 17 residues. CDR1 and CDR2 from the germline V gene are LGHNA and YNFKEQ. CDR3 amino acids: CASSQERLEDYTYEQYF. The CDR3 DNA is TGTGCCAGCAGCCAAGAGAGGCTAGAGGACTATACCTACGAGCAGTACTTC.

The chain carries TRBV5-1 and TRBJ2-5; D gene uncertain. V dropped 2 bases and J dropped 3 bases, with 8 bases sitting between them. This CDR3 contains 13 residues. From germline, CDR1 is SGHRS and CDR2 YFSETQ. CDR3 loop: CASSFGTEETQYF. In nucleotides, the CDR3 is TGCGCCAGCAGCTTCGGTACGGAAGAGACCCAGTACTTC.

This clone has just a few counts. The chain links TRBV29-1 to TRBJ2-3, with a weak D call TRBD1 (6 bases). The CDR3 length is 12 residues. CDR1 SQVTM and CDR2 ANQGSEA come from the germline V gene. Trimming pared 7 bases from V and 4 bases from J, leaving 12 bases between. This chain's CDR3 is CSGDTAADTQYF. The CDR3 DNA is TGCAGCGGGGACACGGCGGCAGATACGCAGTATTTT.

This clone was detected many times. V usage is TRBV28 and J usage is TRBJ2-5; 7 bases align to TRBD1. CDR1 is MDHEN, CDR2 SYDVKM, per germline. V gave up 5 bases and J gave up 4 bases; unmatched junction bases: 4. The CDR3 is 13 residues long. CDR3 nucleotide sequence: TGTGCCAGCAGTAAGACAGGGATAGAGACCCAGTACTTC. It is translated as CASSKTGIETQYF.

This clone was counted many times. The CDR3 loop is CASSLGRGSWRETQYF. CDR3 coding DNA: TGTGCCAGCAGCCTAGGACGAGGGTCTTGGAGAGAGACCCAGTACTTC. This rearrangement joins TRBV11-2 to TRBJ2-5; D possibly corresponds to TRBD2 (5 bases). Germline V gene sequence: CDR1 SGHAT, CDR2 FQNNGV. This CDR3 spans 16 amino acids. V was shortened by 5 bases and J by 4 bases, with 20 bases between the two germline ends.

This rearrangement joins TRBV28 to TRBJ2-5; maybe TRBD2 (6 bases). The length of the CDR3 is 15 residues. V lost 6 bases, J lost 2 bases, and 16 bases lay in between. Germline assignment: CDR1 MDHEN and CDR2 SYDVKM. The CDR3 DNA follows: TGTGCCAGCAGGCGGGGTATGCGGGGTCAAGAGACCCAGTACTTC. It encodes CASRRGMRGQETQYF.

This clone was observed a handful of times. The chain joins TRBV28 to TRBJ1-5, with 8 bases fitting TRBD1. V was clipped by 5 bases and J by 3 bases; unmatched bases: 9. Per germline, CDR1 MDHEN and CDR2 SYDVKM. The CDR3 is made up of 16 amino acids. The CDR3: CASSPGTGGFNQPQHF. The CDR3 DNA reads TGTGCCAGCAGTCCGGGGACAGGAGGTTTCAATCAGCCCCAGCATTTT. Supplemented by reference TRBV28 and TRBJ1-5, the full variable domain reads DVKVTQSSRYLVKRTGEKVFLECVQDMDHENMFWYRQDPGLGLRLIYFSYDVKMKEKGDIPEGYSVSREKKERFSLILESASTNQTSMYLCASSPGTGGFNQPQHFGDGTRLSIL.

The chain carries TRBV5-1 and TRBJ2-7; D unresolved. Trimming stripped 5 bases from V and 6 bases from J, with 15 bases between. The CDR3 spans 13 residues. Germline V gene lookup returns CDR1 SGHRS and CDR2 YFSETQ. The CDR3 region is CASRSMDYGEQYF. DNA of the CDR3: TGCGCCAGCAGATCTATGGATTACGGCGAGCAGTACTTC.

This clone was counted ten times or more. V is TRBV6-6 and J is TRBJ2-7; D may match TRBD1 or TRBD2 (5 bases each). The V end lost 1 base, the J end lost 0 bases, and 7 bases lay between the germline ends. The germline V gene has CDR1 MNHNY and CDR2 SVGAGI (reference sequence). The CDR3 contains 14 residues. CDR3 sequence (DNA): TGTGCCAGCAGTTACTGGGGACCCTCCTACGAGCAGTACTTC. It yields the protein CASSYWGPSYEQYF.

This clone was seen at least ten times. At the DNA level, this CDR3 is encoded by other sequences in the same sample as well. The chain recombines TRBV18 with TRBJ2-3, with D perhaps TRBD2 (5 bases). The V and J ends lost 3 bases and 2 bases respectively, with 6 bases between them. This CDR3 spans 13 amino acids. CDR1 and CDR2 (germline): KGHSH, LQKENI. For the CDR3, the DNA is TGTGCCAGCTCACCCGGGGACACAGATACGCAGTATTTT. As protein: CASSPGDTDTQYF.

This clone has only a few counts. The rearrangement links TRBV18 to TRBJ2-7; D is possibly TRBD1 (6 bases). This CDR3 comprises 15 residues. The germline CDR1 and CDR2 sequences are KGHSH and LQKENI. Between the trimmed V and J ends, which lost 2 bases and 0 bases, there was a span of 11 bases. CDR3 bases: TGTGCCAGCTCACCAGACAGGCCCAGCTCCTACGAGCAGTACTTC. Encoded protein: CASSPDRPSSYEQYF.

Note on this clone: The sample has other DNA sequences that encode this CDR3 too. This chain links TRBV27 with TRBJ2-7; D unclear. Germline V gene lookup returns CDR1 MNHEY and CDR2 SMNVEV (reference sequence). This CDR3 is built from 13 residues. V dropped 3 bases and J dropped 1 base, with 7 bases sitting between them. CDR3 nucleotide sequence: TGTGCCAGCAGTTTCTCTAATTCCTACGAGCAGTACTTC. It specifies CASSFSNSYEQYF.

This chain connects TRBV5-1 to TRBJ2-7; D may be TRBD1 (5 bases). The CDR3 runs to 14 residues. Trimming removed 4 bases at V and 7 bases at J, with 18 bases between. CDR1 is SGHRS and CDR2 is YFSETQ in the germline V gene. CDR3 sequence reads: CASSLLQGGGEQYF. CDR3 sequence (DNA): TGCGCCAGCAGCCTACTCCAGGGTGGTGGGGAGCAGTACTTC.

This clone turned up a few times. The chain carries TRBV2 and TRBJ1-3; no clear D gene. Germline-derived CDR1 and CDR2 are SNHLY and FYNNEI. Trimming shortened V by 3 bases and J by 7 bases, and 10 bases separated the two germline ends. The CDR3 consists of 13 residues. CDR3 protein: CASSDFRYNTIYF. The CDR3 DNA follows: TGTGCCAGCAGTGATTTCAGATATAACACCATATATTTT.

The sample holds one count of this clone. The sample holds other DNA sequences that translate to the same CDR3. The gene calls are TRBV9 and TRBJ1-4; D is unresolved. The CDR3 is 15 amino acids. Germline CDR1 and CDR2: SGDLS and YYNGEE. V gave up 0 bases and J gave up 0 bases, with 6 bases separating them. This chain's CDR3 is CASSVGVATNEKLFF. The DNA for the CDR3 is TGTGCCAGCAGCGTAGGGGTGGCAACTAATGAAAAACTGTTTTTT.

This clone turned up a few times. The rearrangement uses TRBV5-1 and TRBJ2-5, with D unclear. The V gene's germline CDR1 is SGHRS and CDR2 YFSETQ. The CDR3 loop spans 12 amino acids. The V end lost 0 bases, the J end lost 5 bases, and 5 bases lay between the germline ends. The CDR3 spells CASSLAAETQYF. The CDR3 nucleotides read TGCGCCAGCAGCTTGGCAGCGGAGACCCAGTACTTC.

This rearrangement joins TRBV4-1 to TRBJ1-1; a possible D gene is TRBD1 (5 bases). The CDR3 totals 13 residues. Germline CDR1 MGHRA, CDR2 YSYEKL. The ends were cut back, 1 base at V and 5 bases at J, with 8 bases in the middle. DNA of the CDR3: TGCGCCAGCAGCCAAGCCAGGGCGACTGAAGCTTTCTTT. Translated, it gives CASSQARATEAFF.

In nucleotides, the CDR3 is TGTGCCAGCAGTGTATACAGGGTGGAAAATGAAAAACTGTTTTTT. Protein product: CASSVYRVENEKLFF. The chain has TRBV6-1 and TRBJ1-4; D might be TRBD1 (6 bases). Looked up from germline, CDR1 is MNHNS and CDR2 is SASEGT. V was cut by 4 bases and J by 5 bases, with 14 bases left in between. This CDR3 has 15 amino acids.

This clone occurred a few times. Its ends do not fully match the called genes, so a read error is possible. The CDR3 DNA reads as TGTGCCAGCAGCCGAATCGTACAGGGAGAGGCCCAGTACTTC. Residues: CASSRIVQGEAQYF. V and J are TRBV14 and TRBJ2-5; D is perhaps TRBD1 (6 bases). The germline V gene has CDR1 SGHDN and CDR2 FVKESK. The CDR3 is 14 amino acids.